The rows below give T cell receptor beta chains drawn from one sample of a study of T cell responses to AZD1222 COVID-19 vaccine. Data came from immunoSEQ multiplex PCR; TCRdb stores just in-frame clones and leaves some out. Here the sample table reports about 140,000 clones. Sequenced: peripheral blood. The source of these receptors is an adult in good health. Each CDR3 is given with its conserved first and last residue. D genes are given only for firm matches.

j_call: TRBJ1-1; v_call: TRBV6-5; d_call: -; cdr3_nt: TGTGCCAGCAGGGGAGGGACTTTGCAGGCTTTCTTT; cdr3_aa: CASRGGTLQAFF
j_call: TRBJ2-1; v_call: TRBV4-2; d_call: -; cdr3_nt: TGTGCCAGCAGCCAAGCCAGCTACAATGAGCAGTTCTTC; cdr3_aa: CASSQASYNEQFF
j_call: TRBJ1-2; v_call: TRBV18; d_call: -; cdr3_nt: TGTGCCAGCTCACCAGGGGCCGAAGCTAACTATGGCTACACCTTC; cdr3_aa: CASSPGAEANYGYTF
j_call: TRBJ2-1; v_call: TRBV5-1; d_call: TRBD1; cdr3_nt: TGCGCCAGCAGCGTAAACAGGGGCCATGAGCAGTTCTTC; cdr3_aa: CASSVNRGHEQFF
j_call: TRBJ1-2; v_call: TRBV30; d_call: -; cdr3_nt: TGTGCCTGGAGTGTAGGGGCAGCTGGGGGCTACACCTTC; cdr3_aa: CAWSVGAAGGYTF
j_call: TRBJ2-3; v_call: TRBV5-1; d_call: -; cdr3_nt: TGCGCCAGCAGCTTGCCGGGGGCCTTAACCCCAGATACGCAGTATTTT; cdr3_aa: CASSLPGALTPDTQYF
j_call: TRBJ2-7; v_call: TRBV6-2/TRBV6-3; d_call: -; cdr3_nt: TGTGCCAGCAGTACCAACTACGAGCAGTACTTC; cdr3_aa: CASSTNYEQYF
j_call: TRBJ2-7; v_call: TRBV5-6; d_call: TRBD1; cdr3_nt: TGTGCCAGCAGCTTCCCCAGGGGGCGCGAGCAGTACTTC; cdr3_aa: CASSFPRGREQYF
j_call: TRBJ1-4; v_call: TRBV6-2/TRBV6-3; d_call: TRBD1; cdr3_nt: TGTGCCAGCAGTTTGAACCTCGGACAGGCTAGACGGGAAAAACTGTTTTTT; cdr3_aa: CASSLNLGQARREKLFF
j_call: TRBJ1-2; v_call: TRBV5-1; d_call: -; cdr3_nt: TGCGCCAGCAGCTTGGCCGGGGGTGGCTACACCTTC; cdr3_aa: CASSLAGGGYTF
j_call: TRBJ1-1; v_call: TRBV18; d_call: TRBD1; cdr3_nt: TGTGCCAGCTCACAAGGACAGGCCGGTGGCACTGAAGCTTTCTTT; cdr3_aa: CASSQGQAGGTEAFF
j_call: TRBJ1-1; v_call: TRBV30; d_call: -; cdr3_nt: TGTGCCTGGATCCGAGGGAGCGAAGCTTTCTTT; cdr3_aa: CAWIRGSEAFF
j_call: TRBJ2-3; v_call: TRBV6-2/TRBV6-3; d_call: TRBD2; cdr3_nt: TGTGCCAGCAGTACCTCGGGGGGGGCGGGTACAGATACGCAGTATTTT; cdr3_aa: CASSTSGGAGTDTQYF
j_call: TRBJ2-1; v_call: TRBV5-6; d_call: TRBD1; cdr3_nt: TGTGCCAGCAGCTTGGAGGACAGGGCCTACAATGAGCAGTTCTTC; cdr3_aa: CASSLEDRAYNEQFF
j_call: TRBJ2-1; v_call: TRBV5-4; d_call: -; cdr3_nt: TGTGCCAGCAGCGTTGGGAACGTTGGGGAGCAGTTCTTC; cdr3_aa: CASSVGNVGEQFF
j_call: TRBJ1-2; v_call: TRBV4-3; d_call: TRBD1; cdr3_nt: TGCGCCAGCAGCCAAGATTCGACAGGGCTTCCTACTAACTATGGCTACACCTTC; cdr3_aa: CASSQDSTGLPTNYGYTF
j_call: TRBJ1-5; v_call: TRBV7-9; d_call: -; cdr3_nt: TGTGCCAGCAGCTTAGGAGCAGGTTCCAGGGATCAGCCCCAGCATTTT; cdr3_aa: CASSLGAGSRDQPQHF
j_call: TRBJ2-7; v_call: TRBV5-4; d_call: -; cdr3_nt: TGTGCCAGCAGCTTGGACAGGCGTGAGCAGTACTTC; cdr3_aa: CASSLDRREQYF
j_call: TRBJ1-1; v_call: TRBV29-1; d_call: -; cdr3_nt: TGCAGCGCCGCGGGGGAGCGAAGCACTGAAGCTTTCTTT; cdr3_aa: CSAAGERSTEAFF
j_call: TRBJ1-1; v_call: TRBV6-2/TRBV6-3; d_call: -; cdr3_nt: TGTGCCAGCAGTTTACCCCCCCGACAGGAATGGAACACTGAAGCTTTCTTT; cdr3_aa: CASSLPPRQEWNTEAFF
j_call: TRBJ2-7; v_call: TRBV27; d_call: TRBD1; cdr3_nt: TGTGCCAGCAGTTTGAGGACAGGGGTCCCCTACGAGCAGTACTTC; cdr3_aa: CASSLRTGVPYEQYF
j_call: TRBJ2-5; v_call: TRBV2; d_call: TRBD1; cdr3_nt: TGTGCCAGCAGCAGAGACAGGGGCCGAGACGAGACCCAGTACTTC; cdr3_aa: CASSRDRGRDETQYF
j_call: TRBJ1-5; v_call: TRBV19; d_call: TRBD1; cdr3_nt: TGTGCCAGTAGTCCCCAGGGGGCTGGCAATCAGCCCCAGCATTTT; cdr3_aa: CASSPQGAGNQPQHF
j_call: TRBJ2-1; v_call: TRBV2; d_call: TRBD2; cdr3_nt: TGTGCCAGCATATCTAGCGGGGGAAGCTCCTACAATGAGCAGTTCTTC; cdr3_aa: CASISSGGSSYNEQFF
j_call: TRBJ1-5; v_call: TRBV12-3/TRBV12-4; d_call: -; cdr3_nt: TGTGCCAGCAGGCAGTCGTTGAATCAGCCCCAGCATTTT; cdr3_aa: CASRQSLNQPQHF
j_call: TRBJ1-1; v_call: TRBV9; d_call: -; cdr3_nt: TGTGCCAGCAGCGTAGTTCCGGGGGGCATGAACACTGAAGCTTTCTTT; cdr3_aa: CASSVVPGGMNTEAFF
j_call: TRBJ2-2; v_call: TRBV4-2; d_call: -; cdr3_nt: TGTGCCAGCAGCCCGCTGACGGGGGACACCGGGGAGCTGTTTTTT; cdr3_aa: CASSPLTGDTGELFF
j_call: TRBJ1-6; v_call: TRBV5-1; d_call: -; cdr3_nt: TGCGCCAGCAGCTCCCAGGGTAGCAATTCACCCCTCCACTTT; cdr3_aa: CASSSQGSNSPLHF
j_call: TRBJ2-1; v_call: TRBV3-1/TRBV3-2; d_call: -; cdr3_nt: TGTGCCAGCAGCCAAGTGAGTGGGCTCTCAGCCCACAGTGAGCAGTTCTTC; cdr3_aa: CASSQVSGLSAHSEQFF
j_call: TRBJ1-6; v_call: TRBV10-3; d_call: TRBD1; cdr3_nt: TGTGCCATCAGTGAGCAGGGGACAGCACCCCTCCACTTT; cdr3_aa: CAISEQGTAPLHF
j_call: TRBJ2-3; v_call: TRBV5-1; d_call: -; cdr3_nt: TGCGCCAGCAGCTTGTATGGGAGAACATTGGGGGCAGATACGCAGTATTTT; cdr3_aa: CASSLYGRTLGADTQYF
j_call: TRBJ2-7; v_call: TRBV3-1/TRBV3-2; d_call: TRBD1; cdr3_nt: TGTGCCAGCAGCCAAGGCTCGACAGGGTGGGTCGGGGACGAGCAGTACTTC; cdr3_aa: CASSQGSTGWVGDEQYF
j_call: TRBJ2-5; v_call: TRBV7-2; d_call: TRBD1; cdr3_nt: TGTGCCAGCAGCTTAGCAAGACTCAGGGGGGAGACCCAGTACTTC; cdr3_aa: CASSLARLRGETQYF